Detailed here is one TCR beta chain. Methods used by the authors: Reference gene primer amplification gave nucleated cell count estimates. Libraries were prepared by immunoSEQ multiplex PCR; TCRdb keeps only in-frame clonotypes and omits some of them. D and trimming come from the DNA, and the V and J calls and clone size come from that table. This table holds approximately 72,000 clones, around 83% found once. These data are taken from a study of blood T cell repertoires in COVID-19. Study at large: Acute and convalescent COVID-19 samples came from the United States, Italy and Spain. PBMCs, B-cell-depleted T cells, or T cells provided the cDNA or gDNA that made up the material.

Germline CDR1 and CDR2: SGHNT and YYREEE (reference sequence). V lost 1 base, J lost 0 bases, and 4 bases lay in between. This CDR3 has 14 residues. The sequenced material came from peripheral blood. This sequence was found in a woman at least 80 years old with active or convalescent COVID-19. The chain uses TRBV5-4 and TRBJ2-2, with no clear D. In DNA, the CDR3 is TGTGCCAGCAGCTTGCTTGCGAACACCGGGGAGCTGTTTTTT. Protein sequence: CASSLLANTGELFF.